A selection of T cell receptor beta chains follows, all from one sample in a study of beta chain features in type 1 diabetes. The protocol was immunoSEQ multiplex PCR, while the TCRdb copy is restricted to in-frame clones and leaves out a portion. The sample carries fewer than 45,000 clones, 64% recorded once. The sequenced sample was Tregs from blood. These receptors originate from a woman aged 25 to 39 in good health. Each CDR3 is given with its conserved first and last residue. The order of the fields is V gene, clone size, D gene, CDR3 length, J gene, CDR3 protein, CDR3 DNA. The D gene is left open where the match is weak. Not every row has a clone size; where given, it reads once, few, many or a size class.

>TRBV4-2|once|TRBD1|16|TRBJ1-5
CASSKQDRGGNQPQHF
TGTGCCAGCAGCAAACAAGACAGGGGTGGCAATCAGCCCCAGCATTTT
>TRBV18|-|-|17|TRBJ2-7
CASSSDRLGVSLYEQYF
TGTGCCAGCTCCTCAGACCGGTTAGGGGTCAGCCTTTACGAGCAGTACTTC
>TRBV7-7|-|-|12|TRBJ2-3
CASSSPGGTQYF
TGTGCTAGCAGCTCGCCCGGGGGTACGCAGTATTTT
>TRBV5-1|-|TRBD2|18|TRBJ2-7
CASSEKTPGLAGGYEQYF
TGCGCCAGCAGCGAAAAGACTCCGGGACTAGCGGGAGGTTACGAGCAGTACTTC
>TRBV7-9|few|-|15|TRBJ2-6
CASSPLATGANVLTF
TGTGCCAGCAGTCCACTAGCAACTGGGGCCAACGTCCTGACTTTC
>TRBV25-1|-|-|16|TRBJ2-7
CASQGHSDRFSYEQYF
TGTGCCAGCCAAGGACACTCTGACAGATTTAGCTACGAGCAGTACTTC
>TRBV18|-|-|15|TRBJ2-1
CASSLRENPYNEQFF
TGTGCCAGCTCACTTCGGGAGAACCCCTACAATGAGCAGTTCTTC
>TRBV30|-|-|12|TRBJ1-4
CAWSANNEKLFF
TGTGCCTGGAGTGCAAATAATGAAAAACTGTTTTTT
>TRBV4-3|-|-|17|TRBJ2-2
CASSQDQAGSSPGELFF
TGCGCCAGCAGCCAAGATCAGGCAGGGTCATCACCCGGGGAGCTGTTTTTT
>TRBV2|once|TRBD1|13|TRBJ1-4
CASLYRGQGKLFF
TGTGCCAGCCTTTACAGGGGGCAAGGAAAACTGTTTTTT
>TRBV6-6|few|-|11|TRBJ1-1
CASSYGREAFF
TGTGCCAGCAGTTACGGCAGGGAAGCTTTCTTT
>TRBV7-2|few|-|16|TRBJ2-1
CASSPTGPGHYNEQFF
TGTGCCAGCAGCCCTACAGGGCCGGGCCACTACAATGAGCAGTTCTTC
>TRBV7-9|-|TRBD2|14|TRBJ2-7
CASSFLAGEPEQYF
TGTGCCAGCAGCTTTCTAGCGGGAGAACCCGAGCAGTACTTC
>TRBV4-3|-|-|14|TRBJ1-5
CASSQEDSSQPQHF
TGCGCCAGCAGCCAAGAAGACAGTTCTCAGCCCCAGCATTTT
>TRBV7-2|few|-|15|TRBJ2-4
CASSLYGKGQNIQYF
TGTGCCAGCAGCTTATACGGGAAGGGTCAAAACATTCAGTACTTC
>TRBV9|-|-|15|TRBJ2-2
CASSPQGGNTGELFF
TGTGCCAGCAGCCCCCAAGGGGGGAACACCGGGGAGCTGTTTTTT
>TRBV4-3|-|-|14|TRBJ2-4
CASSQDRTVSIQYF
TGCGCCAGCAGCCAAGATCGGACAGTAAGCATTCAGTACTTC
>TRBV6-1|-|-|13|TRBJ2-7
CASSKDFLYEQYF
TGTGCCAGCAGTAAGGACTTCCTATACGAGCAGTACTTC
>TRBV5-1|-|TRBD1|14|TRBJ2-3
CASSRDSAGATQYF
TGCGCCAGCAGCCGGGACAGCGCCGGCGCTACGCAGTATTTT
>TRBV9|few|TRBD2|16|TRBJ2-1
CASSAMGLAGGGEQFF
TGTGCCAGCAGCGCGATGGGACTAGCGGGAGGTGGTGAGCAGTTCTTC
>TRBV28|-|-|12|TRBJ1-5
CASTGGNQPQHF
TGTGCCAGTACCGGAGGGAATCAGCCCCAGCATTTT
>TRBV5-4|-|TRBD2|17|TRBJ2-1
CASSLGSGRATYNEQFF
TGTGCCAGCAGCTTGGGTAGCGGGAGGGCCACCTACAATGAGCAGTTCTTC
>TRBV30|-|-|13|TRBJ1-2
CAWALSGRDGYTF
TGTGCCTGGGCGCTGAGCGGTCGGGATGGCTACACCTTC
>TRBV28|-|TRBD1|12|TRBJ2-5
CATQGQGQTQYF
TGTGCCACCCAAGGACAGGGCCAGACCCAGTACTTC
>TRBV7-3|few|TRBD1|13|TRBJ1-2
CASSLDRRNGYTF
TGTGCCAGCAGCTTGGACAGGCGCAATGGCTACACCTTC
>TRBV7-2|-|-|13|TRBJ2-2
CAQKGQSGGELFF
TGTGCCCAAAAAGGACAATCGGGCGGGGAGCTGTTTTTT
>TRBV7-7|-|TRBD1|13|TRBJ2-2
CASSQDRGGELFF
TGTGCTAGCAGCCAAGACAGGGGCGGGGAGCTGTTTTTT
>TRBV29-1|-|-|16|TRBJ2-7
CSVGGKGQNGTYEQYF
TGCAGCGTTGGAGGGAAGGGACAAAACGGCACCTACGAGCAGTACTTC
>TRBV7-2|-|-|14|TRBJ2-5
CASSYPGLEETQYF
TGTGCCAGCAGCTACCCGGGACTTGAAGAGACCCAGTACTTC
>TRBV29-1|few|-|14|TRBJ2-3
CSVESAGSTDTQYF
TGCAGCGTTGAATCGGCAGGGAGCACAGATACGCAGTATTTT
>TRBV11-2|-|-|13|TRBJ1-1
CASSQRTAGEAFF
TGTGCCAGCAGTCAACGGACCGCGGGGGAAGCTTTCTTT
>TRBV19|once|TRBD1|13|TRBJ1-2
CASRDRGNYGYTF
TGTGCCAGCAGGGACAGGGGAAACTATGGCTACACCTTC
>TRBV2|-|-|15|TRBJ2-2
CASRQLASRTGELFF
TGTGCCAGCAGACAGCTAGCTAGCCGGACCGGGGAGCTGTTTTTT
>TRBV7-3|few|TRBD1|13|TRBJ1-4
CASSKDREGKLFF
TGTGCCAGCAGCAAAGACAGGGAAGGAAAACTGTTTTTT
>TRBV5-6|-|TRBD2|13|TRBJ2-5
CASRLGGMETQYF
TGTGCCAGCAGATTGGGAGGGATGGAGACCCAGTACTTC
>TRBV5-1|once|-|15|TRBJ2-2
CASSLPGTNTGELFF
TGCGCCAGCAGCTTGCCGGGGACGAACACCGGGGAGCTGTTTTTT
>TRBV5-4|-|TRBD2|17|TRBJ2-1
CASRSGLAGASYNEQFF
TGTGCCAGCAGATCGGGACTAGCGGGAGCCTCCTACAATGAGCAGTTCTTC
>TRBV4-3|-|-|13|TRBJ1-1
CASSQRDNTEAFF
TGCGCCAGCAGCCAGCGGGATAACACTGAAGCTTTCTTT
>TRBV7-3|-|-|13|TRBJ2-1
CASSLTTDNEQFF
TGTGCCAGCAGCTTAACGACAGACAATGAGCAGTTCTTC
>TRBV7-2|-|-|12|TRBJ2-1
CASSLTRYEQFF
TGTGCCAGCAGCCTAACCCGTTATGAGCAGTTCTTC
>TRBV18|-|-|14|TRBJ2-7
CASSLQGSSYEQYF
TGTGCCAGCTCACTTCAGGGTTCCTCCTACGAGCAGTACTTC
>TRBV7-9|-|TRBD1|14|TRBJ2-3
CASDLGQGTDTQYF
TGTGCCAGCGACTTAGGACAGGGCACAGATACGCAGTATTTT
>TRBV18|-|TRBD2|15|TRBJ2-1
CASSPGLAGGNEQFF
TGTGCCAGCTCCCCGGGACTAGCGGGAGGTAATGAGCAGTTCTTC
>TRBV28|-|-|15|TRBJ1-6
CASSRVGGNNSPLHF
TGTGCCAGCAGCCGGGTCGGGGGGAATAATTCACCCCTCCACTTT
>TRBV27|-|TRBD2|15|TRBJ2-1
CASSPGTTYNNEQFF
TGTGCCAGCAGTCCGGGGACTACGTACAACAATGAGCAGTTCTTC
>TRBV6-6|-|TRBD2|13|TRBJ2-2
CASSPLASGELFF
TGTGCCAGCAGCCCACTAGCGTCCGGGGAGCTGTTTTTT
>TRBV5-4|once|-|14|TRBJ2-5
CASSEGGGMETQYF
TGTGCCAGCAGCGAAGGGGGGGGCATGGAGACCCAGTACTTC
>TRBV13|few|-|15|TRBJ2-7
CASSLRGTLSYEQYF
TGTGCCAGCAGCTTAAGGGGAACCCTTTCCTACGAGCAGTACTTC
>TRBV29-1|few|-|13|TRBJ2-7
CSVSTGTTYEQYF
TGCAGCGTTTCTACAGGGACAACCTACGAGCAGTACTTC
>TRBV28|-|TRBD1|15|TRBJ2-2
CASNSPDRATGELFF
TGTGCCAGCAATTCTCCGGACAGGGCCACCGGGGAGCTGTTTTTT
>TRBV28|-|-|15|TRBJ1-1
CASSPPTGAGTEAFF
TGTGCCAGCAGTCCCCCGACAGGAGCCGGGACTGAAGCTTTCTTT
>TRBV28|-|TRBD2|15|TRBJ2-1
CASIGAGGGENEQFF
TGTGCCAGCATAGGAGCTGGCGGGGGGGAGAATGAGCAGTTCTTC
>TRBV7-8|few|TRBD1|15|TRBJ1-1
CASSRQGRGNTEAFF
TGTGCCAGCAGCAGACAGGGGCGGGGGAACACTGAAGCTTTCTTT